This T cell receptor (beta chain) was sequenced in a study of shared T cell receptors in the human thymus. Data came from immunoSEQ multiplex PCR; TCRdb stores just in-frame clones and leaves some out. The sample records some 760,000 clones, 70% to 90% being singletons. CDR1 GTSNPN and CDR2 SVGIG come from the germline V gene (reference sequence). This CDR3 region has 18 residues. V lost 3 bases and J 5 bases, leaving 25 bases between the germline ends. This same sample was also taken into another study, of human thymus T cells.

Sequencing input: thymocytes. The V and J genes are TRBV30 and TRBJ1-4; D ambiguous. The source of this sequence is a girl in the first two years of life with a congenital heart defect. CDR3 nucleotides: TGTGCCTGGAGCGCACCCCCTCTAACAGAACCCTTCAATGAAAAACTGTTTTTT. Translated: CAWSAPPLTEPFNEKLFF.